This TCR beta chain was captured in a study of shared clonotypes between healthy human individuals. Findings and caveats of the study: Against clonotypes common to all four donors, non-shared ones had lower generation probabilities. In four donors, about 5% of naive CD4 clonotypes appeared in common. Compared with memory subsets, naive subsets generally had larger estimated richness.

The germline gives CDR1 KGHSH, CDR2 LQKENI. There are 14 residues in the CDR3. J was trimmed by 13 bases and V by 7 bases; bases with no gene match: 14. Using immunoSEQ multiplex PCR, the repertoire was profiled, and TCRdb retains in-frame clones only, with some absent. The data show around 2.5 million clones, 90% to 95% seen once. In the case of this clone: Its matching antigen is unknown.

This sequence was found in a man between 18 and 29 years old in good health. Some clones in this sample may be carry-over from other donors' samples. The chain recombines TRBV18 with TRBJ1-4; TRBD1 aligns across 8 bases. Sequencing was done on a sample of naive CD4+ T cells from PBMCs. Subset given: CD45RA+ positively selected. CDR3 protein: CASCQQGGQIGLFF. CDR3 nucleotide sequence: TGTGCCAGCTGCCAACAGGGGGGACAAATTGGACTGTTTTTT.